This is a list of T cell receptor beta chains from one sample in a study of blood T cell repertoires in COVID-19. Libraries were prepared by immunoSEQ multiplex PCR; TCRdb keeps only in-frame clonotypes and omits some of them. Of 200,000 to 250,000 clones listed, roughly four fifths are singletons. Input material: peripheral blood. These receptors were obtained from a man at least 80 years old with acute or convalescent COVID-19. The conserved cysteine and the conserved F or W are not part of the CDR3 here. Where a row states a size, it is once, few, many or the class of an expanded clone; other rows omit it.

size: NA
V: TRBV28
J: TRBJ1-3
CDR3: ASIGFGGPTGNTIY

size: NA
V: TRBV7-2
J: TRBJ1-5
CDR3: ASRQQGQPQH

size: NA
V: TRBV5-6
J: TRBJ2-1
CDR3: ASSVGLAGLSYNEQF

size: NA
V: TRBV19
J: TRBJ1-1
CDR3: ASNRRETGMNTEAF

size: NA
V: TRBV11-3
J: TRBJ2-3
CDR3: ASSGQARQY

size: NA
V: TRBV4-1
J: TRBJ2-6
CDR3: ASSMVRDRLLLANVLT

size: NA
V: TRBV25-1
J: TRBJ1-2
CDR3: ASSGQGQPYGYT

size: NA
V: TRBV21-1
J: TRBJ2-3
CDR3: ASISEGTDTQY

size: NA
V: TRBV6-5
J: TRBJ2-7
CDR3: ASQNRAPYEQY

size: NA
V: TRBV6-5
J: TRBJ1-3
CDR3: ATRVGQGGNTIY

size: NA
V: TRBV27
J: TRBJ2-1
CDR3: ASTPRRIAGGGEQF

size: NA
V: TRBV27
J: TRBJ2-1
CDR3: ASGRGQGIYNEQF

size: many
V: TRBV30
J: TRBJ1-2
CDR3: AWAIYRGGYT

size: NA
V: TRBV24-1
J: TRBJ1-2
CDR3: ATSDSDWGANYGYT

size: NA
V: TRBV18
J: TRBJ1-3
CDR3: ASSALAPRNTIY

size: NA
V: TRBV5-1
J: TRBJ2-1
CDR3: ASSRGGTYNEQF

size: NA
V: TRBV6-6
J: TRBJ1-2
CDR3: ASKSVVYGYT

size: NA
V: TRBV7-8
J: TRBJ1-2
CDR3: ASSLGSGQYGYT

size: NA
V: TRBV28
J: TRBJ1-6
CDR3: ASSSRRSGFDSPLH

size: NA
V: TRBV14
J: TRBJ2-2
CDR3: ASSQYRDRGRGTGELF

size: NA
V: TRBV15
J: TRBJ2-7
CDR3: ATSREDRAQEQY

size: NA
V: TRBV24-1
J: TRBJ2-1
CDR3: ATSDLRGQAYNEQF

size: NA
V: TRBV5-1
J: TRBJ1-1
CDR3: ASSRQGQNTEAF

size: NA
V: TRBV12-5
J: TRBJ1-5
CDR3: ASGLASGQPQH

size: NA
V: TRBV7-8
J: TRBJ1-2
CDR3: ASSQTTGGYGYT

size: NA
V: TRBV2
J: TRBJ1-5
CDR3: ASAGSQPQH

size: NA
V: TRBV28
J: TRBJ2-3
CDR3: ASSPTGTRTSDTQY

size: NA
V: TRBV15
J: TRBJ2-7
CDR3: ATRHRDSYEQY

size: NA
V: TRBV4-1
J: TRBJ2-2
CDR3: ASSQERTGELF

size: NA
V: TRBV5-1
J: TRBJ1-6
CDR3: ASSLPGPNSPLH

size: NA
V: TRBV5-1
J: TRBJ1-2
CDR3: ASSLLTGSDGYT

size: NA
V: TRBV5-4
J: TRBJ2-2
CDR3: ASSLARTGSGELF

size: NA
V: TRBV2
J: TRBJ1-5
CDR3: ASIGQGTFNQPQH

size: few
V: TRBV12-3/TRBV12-4
J: TRBJ1-2
CDR3: ASSPGQGGGYT

size: NA
V: TRBV7-2
J: TRBJ2-1
CDR3: ASSLWASGGGNEQF

size: NA
V: TRBV20-1
J: TRBJ2-5
CDR3: SASHSQETQY

size: once
V: TRBV4-1
J: TRBJ1-5
CDR3: ASSQGHRGDQPQH

size: NA
V: TRBV7-2
J: TRBJ1-2
CDR3: ASSLGVRGGGYT

size: NA
V: TRBV19
J: TRBJ1-2
CDR3: ASSAPGQGRDGYT